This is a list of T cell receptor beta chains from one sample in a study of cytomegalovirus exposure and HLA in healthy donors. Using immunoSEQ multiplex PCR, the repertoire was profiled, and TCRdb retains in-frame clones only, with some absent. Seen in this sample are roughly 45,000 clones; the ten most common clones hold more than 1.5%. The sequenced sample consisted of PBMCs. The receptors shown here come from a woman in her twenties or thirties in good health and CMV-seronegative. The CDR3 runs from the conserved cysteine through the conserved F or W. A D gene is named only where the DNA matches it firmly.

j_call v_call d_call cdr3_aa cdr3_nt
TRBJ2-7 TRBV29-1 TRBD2 CSVLLYGTSGYEQYF TGCAGCGTCCTATTGTACGGGACTAGCGGGTACGAGCAGTACTTC
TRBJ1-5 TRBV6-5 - CASKGVGQPQHF TGTGCCAGCAAAGGGGTCGGACAGCCCCAGCATTTT
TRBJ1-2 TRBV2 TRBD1 CASSAGQGNYGYTF TGTGCCAGCAGCGCGGGACAGGGCAACTATGGCTACACCTTC
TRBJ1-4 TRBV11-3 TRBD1 CASSPPDRGGTNEKLFF TGTGCCAGCAGCCCCCCGGACAGGGGGGGAACTAATGAAAAACTGTTTTTT
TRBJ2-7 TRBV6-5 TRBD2 CASSSRTSGRYEQYF TGTGCCAGCAGTTCTAGGACTAGCGGGAGATACGAGCAGTACTTC
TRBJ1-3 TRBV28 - CASGAGGTGNTIYF TGTGCCAGCGGAGCTGGGGGCACTGGAAACACCATATATTTT
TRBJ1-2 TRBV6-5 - CASSPTTPYYGYTF TGTGCCAGCAGTCCCACAACACCCTACTATGGCTACACCTTC
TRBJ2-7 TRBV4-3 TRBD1 CASSQDRATYEQYF TGCGCCAGCAGTCAGGACAGGGCTACCTACGAGCAGTACTTC
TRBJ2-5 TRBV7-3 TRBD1 CASSQKTGIGETQYF TGTGCCAGCAGCCAAAAGACAGGGATTGGGGAGACCCAGTACTTC
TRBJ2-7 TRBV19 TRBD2 CASSLGDSGTYEQYF TGTGCCAGTAGCCTGGGGGATAGCGGGACCTACGAGCAGTACTTC
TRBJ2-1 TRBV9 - CASSDMNEQFF TGTGCCAGCAGCGATATGAATGAGCAGTTCTTC
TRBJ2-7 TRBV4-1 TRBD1 CASSQGTGKKDEQYF TGCGCCAGCAGCCAAGGGACAGGGAAAAAGGACGAGCAGTACTTC
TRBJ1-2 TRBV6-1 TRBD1 CASRAGTGGDYGYTF TGTGCCAGCAGGGCCGGGACAGGGGGCGACTATGGCTACACCTTC
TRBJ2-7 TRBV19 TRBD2 CASSRTSGSAYEQYF TGTGCCAGTAGTAGGACTAGCGGGAGTGCCTACGAGCAGTACTTC
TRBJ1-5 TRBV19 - CASRSWADSNQPQHF TGTGCCAGCCGCTCGTGGGCAGATAGCAATCAGCCCCAGCATTTT
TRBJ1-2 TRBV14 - CASSLGQVGYTF TGTGCCAGCAGCCTGGGACAAGTCGGCTACACCTTC
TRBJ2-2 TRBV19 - CASSIHRKGTGELFF TGTGCCAGTAGTATACACAGGAAAGGGACCGGGGAGCTGTTTTTT
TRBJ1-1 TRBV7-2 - CASSLTGTRTNTEAFF TGTGCCAGCAGCTTAACAGGAACTCGGACGAACACTGAAGCTTTCTTT
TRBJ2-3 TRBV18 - CASSAYRLDTQYF TGTGCCAGCTCAGCGTACAGGCTAGATACGCAGTATTTT
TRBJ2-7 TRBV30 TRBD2 CAWVPSGGPYEQYF TGTGCCTGGGTCCCTAGCGGGGGGCCCTACGAGCAGTACTTC
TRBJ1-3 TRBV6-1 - CASSDGGFSGNTIYF TGTGCCAGCAGTGATGGCGGTTTCTCTGGAAACACCATATATTTT
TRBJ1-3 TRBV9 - CASSGSYSGNTIYF TGTGCCAGCAGCGGTAGTTACTCTGGAAACACCATATATTTT
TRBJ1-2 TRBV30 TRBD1 CAWGRTGSSYGYTF TGTGCCTGGGGCCGGACAGGAAGCTCCTATGGCTACACCTTC
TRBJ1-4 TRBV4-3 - CASSQFIDSLNNEKLFF TGCGCCAGCAGCCAATTTATTGACAGCCTTAATAATGAAAAACTGTTTTTT
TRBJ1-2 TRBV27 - CASSLSRGGGYGYTF TGTGCCAGCAGTTTATCGAGGGGGGGAGGCTATGGCTACACCTTC
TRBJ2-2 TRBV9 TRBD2 CASSGGTSGSWDTGELFF TGTGCCAGCAGCGGAGGGACTAGCGGGAGCTGGGACACCGGGGAGCTGTTTTTT
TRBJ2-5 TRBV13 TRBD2 CASSRTSGIQETQYF TGTGCCAGCAGCCGGACTAGCGGGATCCAAGAGACCCAGTACTTC
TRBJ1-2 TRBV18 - CASSPSVGAEGGYTF TGTGCCAGCTCACCGAGCGTAGGGGCGGAGGGCGGCTACACCTTC
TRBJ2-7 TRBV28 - CASSLFVYEQYF TGTGCCAGCAGTTTATTCGTGTACGAGCAGTACTTC
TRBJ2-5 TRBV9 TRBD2 CASSGTSGMGETQYF TGTGCCAGCAGCGGGACTAGCGGGATGGGAGAGACCCAGTACTTC
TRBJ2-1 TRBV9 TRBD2 CASSVGSSGSSYNEQFF TGTGCCAGCAGCGTAGGGAGTAGCGGGAGCTCCTACAATGAGCAGTTCTTC
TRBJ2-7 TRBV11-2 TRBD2 CASAFAGVEQYF TGTGCCAGCGCCTTTGCGGGAGTCGAGCAGTACTTC
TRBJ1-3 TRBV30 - CAWSVKGSFSGETIYF TGTGCCTGGAGTGTAAAGGGGTCTTTTAGTGGAGAGACCATATATTTT
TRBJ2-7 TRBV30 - CAWKDFTSSYEQYF TGTGCCTGGAAGGACTTTACGAGCTCCTACGAGCAGTACTTC
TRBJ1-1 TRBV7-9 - CASSLFGRPNTEAFF TGTGCCAGCAGCTTATTTGGCAGGCCGAACACTGAAGCTTTCTTT
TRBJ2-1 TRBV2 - CASRGQGDEQFF TGTGCCAGCAGGGGCCAAGGGGATGAGCAGTTCTTC
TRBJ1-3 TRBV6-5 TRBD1 CASTRDRDTGNTIYF TGTGCCAGCACTCGAGACAGGGACACTGGAAACACCATATATTTT
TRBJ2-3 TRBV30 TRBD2 CAWIGGRATDTQYF TGTGCCTGGATCGGCGGGAGGGCAACAGATACGCAGTATTTT
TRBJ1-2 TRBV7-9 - CASSLKEGNYGYTF TGTGCCAGCAGCTTAAAGGAGGGCAACTATGGCTACACCTTC
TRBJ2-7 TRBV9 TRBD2 CASSAGTSVSYEQYF TGTGCCAGCAGCGCCGGGACTAGCGTCTCCTACGAGCAGTACTTC
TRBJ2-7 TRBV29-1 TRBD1 CSVGADRLPPGSEQYF TGCAGCGTTGGTGCGGACAGGCTCCCTCCAGGGTCCGAGCAGTACTTC
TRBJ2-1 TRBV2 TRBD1 CASSVRAGGTDEQFF TGTGCCAGCAGTGTCAGGGCAGGGGGTACCGATGAGCAGTTCTTC
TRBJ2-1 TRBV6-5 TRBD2 CASSWSRGSRNEQFF TGTGCCAGCAGTTGGAGTCGCGGGAGTAGAAATGAGCAGTTCTTC
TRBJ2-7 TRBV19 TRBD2 CASRVAGGEGEQYF TGTGCCAGTAGAGTAGCGGGAGGAGAGGGGGAGCAGTACTTC
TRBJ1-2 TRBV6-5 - CASSESGGGYTF TGTGCCAGCAGTGAATCGGGGGGCGGCTACACCTTC
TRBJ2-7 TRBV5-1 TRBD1 CASSLGGSGGHEQYF TGCGCCAGCAGCTTGGGGGGGTCAGGGGGCCACGAGCAGTACTTC
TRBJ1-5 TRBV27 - CASSPSRVDNQPQHF TGTGCCAGCAGTCCTTCCAGGGTTGACAATCAGCCCCAGCATTTT
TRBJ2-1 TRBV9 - CASSVSQYNEQFF TGTGCCAGCAGCGTATCCCAGTACAATGAGCAGTTCTTC
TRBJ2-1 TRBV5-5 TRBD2 CASSWRGLAGGGGAYNEQFF TGTGCCAGCAGCTGGCGGGGACTAGCGGGAGGAGGGGGGGCCTACAATGAGCAGTTCTTC
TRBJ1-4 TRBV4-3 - CASSQEGRDEKLFF TGCGCCAGCAGCCAAGAAGGGAGGGATGAAAAACTGTTTTTT